This passage covers 32 T cell receptor beta chains from one sample sequenced in a study of T cell responses to AZD1222 COVID-19 vaccine. The repertoire was sequenced with immunoSEQ multiplex PCR; TCRdb's copy has only in-frame clones and lacks some. The repertoire includes fewer than 130,000 clones, around 85% of them detected once, and about 4.5% sits in the top ten. The sequencing used peripheral blood, collected on day 0 of AZD1222 vaccination. These receptors came from an adult in good health.

The chain joins TRBV18 to TRBJ2-1; D is unresolved. The CDR3 contains 16 residues. V was pared by 1 base and J by 7 bases, with 17 bases between. Germline assignment: CDR1 KGHSH and CDR2 LQKENI. The CDR3 DNA reads TGTGCCAGCTCACCACAGTCTACGGGCTCCGCGAATGAGCAGTTCTTC. It is translated as CASSPQSTGSANEQFF. Drawing the rest from reference TRBV18 and TRBJ2-1, the complete variable domain is NAGVMQNPRHLVRRRGQEARLRCSPMKGHSHVYWYRQLPEEGLKFMVYLQKENIIDESGMPKERFSAEFPKEGPSILRIQQVVRGDSAAYFCASSPQSTGSANEQFFGPGTRLTVL.

This chain uses TRBV2 with TRBJ1-5; D possibly corresponds to TRBD1 (5 bases). The CDR3 has 15 residues. V lost 6 bases and J lost 0, with 12 bases in between. Looked up from germline, CDR1 is SNHLY and CDR2 is FYNNEI. The CDR3 here is CASRFGGVSNQPQHF. The CDR3 coding sequence is TGTGCCAGCAGATTCGGGGGAGTTAGCAATCAGCCCCAGCATTTT.

V gene TRBV28 combines with J gene TRBJ1-6; weak D call: TRBD1 (5 bases). V gave up 4 bases and J gave up 7 bases, with 14 bases separating them. The CDR3 is 15 amino acids. Germline CDR1 MDHEN, CDR2 SYDVKM. The CDR3 loop is CASSSGTLRNSPLHF. In nucleotides, the CDR3 is TGTGCCAGCAGTTCCGGGACCCTTAGGAATTCACCCCTCCACTTT. Looking up the rest from reference TRBV28 and TRBJ1-6 gives the full variable domain: DVKVTQSSRYLVKRTGEKVFLECVQDMDHENMFWYRQDPGLGLRLIYFSYDVKMKEKGDIPEGYSVSREKKERFSLILESASTNQTSMYLCASSSGTLRNSPLHFGNGTRLTVT.

This clone was counted once. This sequence joins TRBV11-1 and TRBJ2-7; possible D gene TRBD2, 7 bases. CDR1 is SGHAT and CDR2 is FQDESV in the germline V gene (reference sequence). CDR3 length equals 16 residues. The V end was cut by 5 bases, the J end by 0 bases, with 17 bases between. For the CDR3, the DNA is TGTGCCAGCAGCCCCCGGGGGGCTAGCGCCTCCTACGAGCAGTACTTC. It codes for CASSPRGASASYEQYF.

The chain couples TRBV10-2 to TRBJ2-7; the D gene is possibly TRBD2 (5 bases). Germline lookup yields CDR1 WSHSY and CDR2 SAAADI. The ends were cut back, 4 bases at V and 4 bases at J, with 11 bases in the middle. The CDR3 length is 13 residues. CDR3 protein: CASSVSGEYEQYF. The CDR3 DNA is TGCGCCAGCAGTGTCAGCGGAGAATACGAGCAGTACTTC.

This chain uses TRBV19 with TRBJ1-5; no clear D. The CDR3 runs to 13 residues. In germline, CDR1 is LNHDA, CDR2 SQIVND (reference sequence). V was cut by 8 bases and J by 2 bases, with 10 bases left in between. Here the CDR3 DNA reads TGTGCCAGTGCTAGGGTAGGCAATCAGCCCCAGCATTTT. It codes for CASARVGNQPQHF.

The rearrangement links TRBV19 to TRBJ1-1; no clear D gene. The CDR3 spans 11 residues. V gave up 1 base and J gave up 8 bases, with 5 bases separating them. Germline V gives CDR1 LNHDA, CDR2 SQIVND (reference sequence). CDR3 region: CASSIGREAFF. As DNA, the CDR3 is TGTGCCAGTAGTATAGGACGAGAAGCTTTCTTT.

A note on this clone: A read error may produce the germline difference seen at one junction end. CDR3 residues: CASSYRTGLVF. CDR3 DNA sequence: TGTGCCAGCAGTTACCGGACAGGATTAGTTTTT. The J gene is TRBJ1-5, the V gene TRBV12-3 or TRBV12-4, with 7 bases fitting TRBD1. This CDR3 is built from 11 residues.

The J gene is TRBJ2-7, the V gene TRBV18; D may match TRBD1 or TRBD2 (6 bases each). The CDR3 loop spans 14 amino acids. Germline-derived CDR1 and CDR2 are KGHSH and LQKENI. Trimming left V 3 bases short and J 5 bases short, with 14 bases between. CDR3 bases: TGTGCCAGCTCACCGCCGACGGGGGCGGACGAGCAGTACTTC. It yields the protein CASSPPTGADEQYF.

The chain employs TRBV7-9 and TRBJ2-5, with a possible D match to TRBD1 (5 bases). The germline V gene has CDR1 SEHNR and CDR2 FQNEAQ (reference sequence). The V end was cut by 3 bases, the J end by 2 bases, with 10 bases between. The CDR3 totals 14 residues. In DNA form, the CDR3 reads TGTGCCAGCAGCTTTGGGCAGGGACAAGAGACCCAGTACTTC. Translating it yields CASSFGQGQETQYF. Variable domain in full (rest from reference TRBV7-9 and TRBJ2-5): DTGVSQNPRHKITKRGQNVTFRCDPISEHNRLYWYRQTLGQGPEFLTYFQNEAQLEKSRLLSDRFSAERPKGSFSTLEIQRTEQGDSAMYLCASSFGQGQETQYFGPGTRLLVL.

The genes are TRBV19 and TRBJ1-2; 10 bases line up with TRBD1. V shed 4 bases, J shed 7 bases, and the junction held 6 bases outside the gene matches. CDR1 and CDR2 from the germline V gene are LNHDA and SQIVND (reference sequence). The CDR3 contains 14 residues. This CDR3 is CASSNDRGRAGYTF. Written as DNA, the CDR3 is TGTGCCAGTAGTAATGACAGGGGGCGAGCTGGCTACACCTTC.

The chain joins TRBV9 to TRBJ2-1, with TRBD2 as a possible D gene (5 bases). V lost 4 bases, J lost 8 bases, and 19 bases lay in between. The germline CDR1 and CDR2 sequences are SGDLS and YYNGEE. The CDR3 covers 15 residues. Here the CDR3 DNA reads TGTGCCAGCAGCCTCGCCCGGGGTTCGATTCATGAGCAGTTCTTC. Translating gives CASSLARGSIHEQFF.

J is TRBJ1-3 and V is TRBV19; the D gene is possibly TRBD1 (6 bases). Germline V gene sequence: CDR1 LNHDA, CDR2 SQIVND (reference sequence). The CDR3 is 17 amino acids. V lost 6 bases to trimming and J lost 3 bases, with 21 bases between them. The DNA for the CDR3 is TGTGCCAGTAGCCGATCCTTCTGGGACAACGATGGAAACACCATATATTTT. This encodes CASSRSFWDNDGNTIYF.

This chain connects TRBV6-5 to TRBJ2-7; tentative D call: TRBD1 (5 bases). CDR3 size: 14 residues. CDR1 is MNHEY and CDR2 is SVGAGI in the germline V gene. V was trimmed by 1 base and J by 6 bases, leaving 13 bases between them. This CDR3 reads CASSYYQGTGEQYF. The CDR3 DNA reads TGTGCCAGCAGTTACTACCAGGGAACGGGCGAGCAGTACTTC.

This clone has only a few counts. This chain joins TRBV6-1 and TRBJ2-5; D gene uncertain. Germline V gene lookup returns CDR1 MNHNS and CDR2 SASEGT. CDR3 length: 12 amino acids. With 3 bases removed from V and 4 bases from J, the gap between germline ends came to 6 bases. CDR3 in amino acids: CASSEVRETQYF. CDR3 bases: TGTGCCAGCAGTGAGGTTAGAGAGACCCAGTACTTC.

The chain links TRBV9 to TRBJ1-4, with 8 positions matching TRBD1. In germline, CDR1 is SGDLS, CDR2 YYNGEE. The CDR3 has 14 residues. With V trimmed by 2 bases and J by 5 bases, 2 bases remained unmatched. The CDR3 loop reads CASSVGQGNEKLFF. CDR3 DNA: TGTGCCAGCAGCGTCGGACAGGGCAATGAAAAACTGTTTTTT.

The rearrangement joins TRBV30 to TRBJ2-7; D is unclear. Trimming cost V 0 bases and J 5 bases, with 5 bases left between them. This CDR3 has 11 residues. CDR1 GTSNPN and CDR2 SVGIG come from the germline V gene (reference sequence). As DNA, the CDR3 is TGTGCCTGGAGTGTTGGGAACGAGCAGTACTTC. Encoded protein: CAWSVGNEQYF.

The chain couples TRBV11-3 to TRBJ2-3, with 9 bases that match TRBD1. The CDR3 is 15 amino acids. J lost 5 bases, V lost 4 bases, and 7 bases had no gene match. Germline CDR1 is SGHNT and CDR2 is YENEEA. CDR3: CASSSPGQGLDTQYF. In DNA form, the CDR3 reads TGTGCCAGCAGCTCCCCGGGACAGGGATTAGATACGCAGTATTTT.

The chain combines TRBV5-6 with TRBJ2-7; TRBD2 matches 7 bases. V lost 4 bases and J lost 0; bases outside the gene matches: 4. CDR1 is SGHDT and CDR2 is YYEEEE in the germline V gene. The CDR3 is 14 amino acids. The CDR3 DNA reads as TGTGCCAGCAGCCTAAGCGGGGTCTCCTACGAGCAGTACTTC. Amino acid sequence: CASSLSGVSYEQYF.

The DNA of the CDR3 is TGTGCCATCGGACTAGCGGGGGGTCGTGCCAAAAACATTCAGTACTTC. It translates to CAIGLAGGRAKNIQYF. This chain links TRBV5-4 with TRBJ2-4; 14 positions agree with TRBD2. The CDR3 is 16 amino acids. V gave up 9 bases and J gave up 1 base; unmatched junction bases: 6. Germline V CDR1 and CDR2: SGHNT, YYREEE (reference sequence).

This chain joins TRBV7-9 and TRBJ2-5; D uncertain. Germline lookup yields CDR1 SEHNR and CDR2 FQNEAQ (reference sequence). This CDR3 is 15 amino acids long. The V end lost 2 bases, the J end lost 3 bases, and 13 bases lay between the germline ends. The chain's CDR3 is CASSLSASLEETQYF. CDR3 DNA: TGTGCCAGCAGCTTAAGTGCCTCGTTAGAAGAGACCCAGTACTTC.

A remark on this clone: One end of the junction does not line up with germline, which may come from a read error. The J gene is TRBJ1-4, the V gene TRBV7-2; D remains unclear. The CDR3 has 15 amino acids. Germline V CDR1 and CDR2: SGHTA, FQGNSA. DNA for the CDR3: TGTGCCAGCAGCCTAGCAGTAGCAACTAATGAAAAACTGTTTTTT. Amino acids: CASSLAVATNEKLFF.

This clone was counted once. The chain links TRBV5-4 to TRBJ2-7; TRBD2 is a possible D gene (6 bases). Between the trimmed V and J ends, which lost 4 bases and 3 bases, there was a span of 17 bases. From germline, CDR1 is SGHNT and CDR2 YYREEE (reference sequence). CDR3 length equals 15 residues. The CDR3 nucleotides are TGTGCCAGCAGCGGCAGGACTAACACCCACTACGAGCAGTACTTC. Protein sequence: CASSGRTNTHYEQYF.

The rearrangement joins TRBV5-4 to TRBJ2-1, with 10 bases aligning to TRBD2. Germline trimming cut 3 bases from V and 14 bases from J; bases unmatched to any gene: 8. CDR3 length equals 13 residues. Germline loops: CDR1 SGHNT, CDR2 YYREEE (reference sequence). CDR3 DNA sequence: TGTGCCAGCAGCTCCGGGACTAGCGATAAAAAGTTCTTC. Translation: CASSSGTSDKKFF. Combining the CDR3 with reference TRBV5-4 and TRBJ2-1 gives the whole variable domain ETGVTQSPTHLIKTRGQQVTLRCSSQSGHNTVSWYQQALGQGPQFIFQYYREEENGRGNFPPRFSGLQFPNYSSELNVNALELDDSALYLCASSSGTSDKKFFGPGTRLTVL.

This rearrangement joins TRBV9 to TRBJ2-3; 11 nucleotides agree with TRBD2. With 4 bases clipped from V and 0 bases from J, the junction kept 4 bases outside the gene matches. This CDR3 has 16 residues. Germline V gene sequence: CDR1 SGDLS, CDR2 YYNGEE. CDR3 nucleotide sequence: TGTGCCAGCAGCTTTTTAGCGGGGGGGAGCACAGATACGCAGTATTTT. Translated, it gives CASSFLAGGSTDTQYF.

CDR3 DNA: TGTGCCAGCAGCTTAGCCGCGGGACAGGTGGAGTATGGCTACACCTTC. Translating it yields CASSLAAGQVEYGYTF. The rearrangement uses TRBV7-9 and TRBJ1-2; 8 nucleotides line up with TRBD1. Germline V gene lookup returns CDR1 SEHNR and CDR2 FQNEAQ (reference sequence). The length of the CDR3 is 16 residues. The J segment lost 5 bases and the V segment lost 0 bases, leaving 8 bases of the junction unmatched.

This chain uses TRBV6-5 with TRBJ2-7; 14 bases are a match to TRBD2. Germline values: CDR1 MNHEY, CDR2 SVGAGI. The CDR3 runs to 15 residues. V lost 5 bases, J lost 7 bases, and 7 bases stayed unmatched. The CDR3 region has the DNA TGTGCCAGCAGTACGGGACTAGCGGGAGCAAGAGAGCAGTACTTC. Protein sequence: CASSTGLAGAREQYF.

The chain is built from TRBV7-9 and TRBJ2-1, with TRBD2 identical over 12 bases. V trimming: 4 bases; J trimming: 8 bases; junction bases outside the gene matches: 6. The CDR3 has 15 residues. CDR1 is SEHNR, CDR2 FQNEAQ, per germline (reference sequence). The CDR3 here is CASSSRLAGDYEQFF. The CDR3 DNA follows: TGTGCCAGCAGCTCCCGACTAGCGGGAGACTATGAGCAGTTCTTC. Using reference TRBV7-9 and TRBJ2-1 for the parts outside the CDR3, the full variable domain is DTGVSQNPRHKITKRGQNVTFRCDPISEHNRLYWYRQTLGQGPEFLTYFQNEAQLEKSRLLSDRFSAERPKGSFSTLEIQRTEQGDSAMYLCASSSRLAGDYEQFFGPGTRLTVL.

To note about this clone: The identical CDR3 is also encoded by other nucleotide sequences in the sample. This sequence joins TRBV19 and TRBJ1-1; maybe TRBD1 (5 bases). CDR1 and CDR2 (germline): LNHDA, SQIVND (reference sequence). V was clipped by 0 bases and J by 4 bases, with 9 bases between them. The length of the CDR3 is 14 residues. DNA of the CDR3: TGTGCCAGTAGTATAGAGAGGGGAGGCACTGAAGCTTTCTTT. Protein product: CASSIERGGTEAFF.

In this sample, this clone turned up once. This chain connects TRBV28 to TRBJ1-1; TRBD1 aligns across 8 bases. Germline V gene data show CDR1 as MDHEN and CDR2 as SYDVKM. CDR3 length: 16 amino acids. V shed 2 bases and J 5 bases; nucleotides not matched to a gene: 10. CDR3: CASSLIQGAGRTEAFF. The CDR3 coding sequence is TGTGCCAGCAGTTTAATCCAGGGGGCGGGGAGGACTGAAGCTTTCTTT.

The chain recombines TRBV12-3 or TRBV12-4 with TRBJ1-5; D gene ambiguous. CDR3 size: 13 residues. Trimming shortened V by 3 bases and J by 3 bases, and 6 bases separated the two germline ends. CDR3 DNA sequence: TGTGCCAGCAGTTTCGGACCCAATCAGCCCCAGCATTTT. Its translation: CASSFGPNQPQHF.

V gene TRBV10-2 combines with J gene TRBJ1-2; tentative D call: TRBD1 (5 bases). Trimming stripped 2 bases from V and 4 bases from J, with 11 bases between. This CDR3 spans 14 amino acids. CDR1 WSHSY and CDR2 SAAADI come from the germline V gene. The CDR3 sequence is CASSETRDLYGYTF. The CDR3 coding sequence is TGCGCCAGCAGTGAGACCAGGGACCTCTATGGCTACACCTTC.